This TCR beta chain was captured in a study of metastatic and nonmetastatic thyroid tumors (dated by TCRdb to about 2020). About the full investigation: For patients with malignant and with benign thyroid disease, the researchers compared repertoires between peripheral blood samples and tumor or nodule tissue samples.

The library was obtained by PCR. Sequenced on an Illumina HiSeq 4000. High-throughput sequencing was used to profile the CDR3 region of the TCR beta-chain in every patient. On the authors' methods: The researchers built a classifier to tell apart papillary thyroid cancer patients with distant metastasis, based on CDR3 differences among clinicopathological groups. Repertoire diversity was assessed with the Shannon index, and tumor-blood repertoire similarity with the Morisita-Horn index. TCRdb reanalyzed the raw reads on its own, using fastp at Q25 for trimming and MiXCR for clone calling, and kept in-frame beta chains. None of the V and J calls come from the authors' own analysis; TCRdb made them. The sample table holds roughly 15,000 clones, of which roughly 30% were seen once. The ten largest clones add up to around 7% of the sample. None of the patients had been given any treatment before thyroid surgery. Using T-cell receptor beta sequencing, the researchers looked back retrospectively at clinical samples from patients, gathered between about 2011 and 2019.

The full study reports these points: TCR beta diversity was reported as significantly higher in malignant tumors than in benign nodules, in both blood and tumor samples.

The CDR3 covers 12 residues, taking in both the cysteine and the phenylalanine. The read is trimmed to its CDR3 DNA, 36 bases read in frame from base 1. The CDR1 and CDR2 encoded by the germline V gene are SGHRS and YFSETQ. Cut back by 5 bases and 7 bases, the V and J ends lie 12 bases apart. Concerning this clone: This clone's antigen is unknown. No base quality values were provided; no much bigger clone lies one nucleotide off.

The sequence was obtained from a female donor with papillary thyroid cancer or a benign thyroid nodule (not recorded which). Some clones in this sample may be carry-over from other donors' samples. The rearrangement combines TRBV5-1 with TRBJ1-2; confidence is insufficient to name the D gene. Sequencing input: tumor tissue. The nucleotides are TGCGCCAGCAGGGATGGACGGGTTGGCTACACCTTC. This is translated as CASRDGRVGYTF.